This record looks at one T cell receptor beta chain sequence and its context. The antigen is unknown. Produced via immunoSEQ multiplex PCR; TCRdb's table is partial and in-frame only. The sample lists 40,000 to 50,000 clones; 75% to 90% were seen once. Time point indicated: week 35, safety follow-up. What each vaccine dose contained was 300 ug of mutant IDH1 20-mer peptide, accompanied by topical imiquimod. The ends lost 4 bases at V and 5 bases at J; junction bases unmatched: 6. The CDR3 length is 14 residues. Germline V gives CDR1 SGHKS, CDR2 YYEKEE (reference sequence). The entry originates in a study of a mutant IDH1 vaccine in newly diagnosed glioma.

Sequenced material: PBMCs, taken from a glioma patient whose treatment included an IDH1 peptide vaccine. This TCR derives from a man between 35 and 55 years old with glioma. The rearrangement uses TRBV5-5 and TRBJ2-1, with 7 bases aligning to TRBD2. For the CDR3, the DNA is TGTGCCAGCAGCCAGACGGGAGGCAACAATGAGCAGTTCTTC. It codes for CASSQTGGNNEQFF.